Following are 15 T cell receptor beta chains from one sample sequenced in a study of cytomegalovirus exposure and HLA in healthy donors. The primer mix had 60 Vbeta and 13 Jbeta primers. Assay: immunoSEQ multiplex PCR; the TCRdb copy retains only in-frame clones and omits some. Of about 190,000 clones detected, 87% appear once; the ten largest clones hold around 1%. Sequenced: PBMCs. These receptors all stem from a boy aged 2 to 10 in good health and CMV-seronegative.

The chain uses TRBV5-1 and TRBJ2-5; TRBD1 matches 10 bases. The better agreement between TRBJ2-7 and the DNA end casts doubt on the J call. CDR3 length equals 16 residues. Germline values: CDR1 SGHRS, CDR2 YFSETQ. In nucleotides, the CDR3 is TGCGCCAGCAGCTTGACCCTAGACAGGGGGCAGGGCGAGCAGTACTTC. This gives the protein CASSLTLDRGQGEQYF.

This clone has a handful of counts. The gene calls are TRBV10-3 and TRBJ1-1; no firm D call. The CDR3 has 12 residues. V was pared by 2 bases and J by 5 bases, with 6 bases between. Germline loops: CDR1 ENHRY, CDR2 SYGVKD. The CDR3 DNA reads TGTGCCATCAGTGAGCTACTTACTGAAGCTTTCTTT. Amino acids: CAISELLTEAFF.

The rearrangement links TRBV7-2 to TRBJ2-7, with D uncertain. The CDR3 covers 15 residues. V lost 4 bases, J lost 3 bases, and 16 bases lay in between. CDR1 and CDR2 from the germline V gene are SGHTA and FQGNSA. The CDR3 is CASSSYWSPGYEQYF. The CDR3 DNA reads TGTGCCAGCAGCTCATACTGGTCCCCGGGCTACGAGCAGTACTTC. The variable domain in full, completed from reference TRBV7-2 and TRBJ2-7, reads GAGVSQSPSNKVTEKGKDVELRCDPISGHTALYWYRQSLGQGLEFLIYFQGNSAPDKSGLPSDRFSAERTGGSVSTLTIQRTQQEDSAVYLCASSSYWSPGYEQYFGPGTRLTVT.

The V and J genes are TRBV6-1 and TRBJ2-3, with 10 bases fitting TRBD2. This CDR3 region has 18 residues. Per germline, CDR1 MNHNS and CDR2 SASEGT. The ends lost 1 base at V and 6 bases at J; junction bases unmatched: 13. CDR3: CASSEVTGLAGVTDTQYF. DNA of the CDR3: TGTGCCAGCAGTGAAGTTACAGGGCTAGCGGGAGTAACCGATACGCAGTATTTT.

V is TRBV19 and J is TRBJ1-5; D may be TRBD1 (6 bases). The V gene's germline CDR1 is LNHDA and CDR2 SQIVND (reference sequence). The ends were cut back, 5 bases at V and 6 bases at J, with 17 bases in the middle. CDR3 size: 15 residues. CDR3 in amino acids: CASSGWGAGAQPQHF. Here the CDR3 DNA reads TGTGCCAGTAGTGGGTGGGGTGCAGGGGCTCAGCCCCAGCATTTT. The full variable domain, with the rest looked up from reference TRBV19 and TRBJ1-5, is DGGITQSPKYLFRKEGQNVTLSCEQNLNHDAMYWYRQDPGQGLRLIYYSQIVNDFQKGDIAEGYSVSREKKESFPLTVTSAQKNPTAFYLCASSGWGAGAQPQHFGDGTRLSIL.

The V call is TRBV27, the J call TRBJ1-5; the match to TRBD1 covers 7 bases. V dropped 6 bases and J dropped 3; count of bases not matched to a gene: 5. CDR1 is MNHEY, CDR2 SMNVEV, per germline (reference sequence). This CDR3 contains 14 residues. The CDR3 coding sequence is TGTGCCAGCAGCTTCACAGGGGCCAATCAGCCCCAGCATTTT. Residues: CASSFTGANQPQHF.

The CDR3 DNA follows: TGTGCCAGCAGCGTAGAGGCGGGGGCCACCCCGCCGTACAATGAGCAGTTCTTC. Translating gives CASSVEAGATPPYNEQFF. The rearrangement uses TRBV9 and TRBJ2-1; TRBD2 is a possible D gene (7 bases). CDR3 length equals 18 residues. Trimming pared 0 bases from V and 4 bases from J, leaving 20 bases between. CDR1 SGDLS and CDR2 YYNGEE come from the germline V gene.

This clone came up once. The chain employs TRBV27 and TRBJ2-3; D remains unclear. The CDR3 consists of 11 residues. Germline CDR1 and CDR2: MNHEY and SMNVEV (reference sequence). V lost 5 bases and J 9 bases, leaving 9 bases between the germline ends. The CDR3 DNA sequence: TGTGCCAGCAGTCCCTACCCAACGCAGTATTTT. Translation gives CASSPYPTQYF.

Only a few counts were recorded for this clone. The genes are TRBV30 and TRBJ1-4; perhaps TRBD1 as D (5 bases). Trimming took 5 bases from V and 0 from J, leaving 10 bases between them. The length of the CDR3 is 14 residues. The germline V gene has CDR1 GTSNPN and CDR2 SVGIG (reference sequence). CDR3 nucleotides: TGTGCCTGGGACAGCAAAGCAACTAATGAAAAACTGTTTTTT. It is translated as CAWDSKATNEKLFF.

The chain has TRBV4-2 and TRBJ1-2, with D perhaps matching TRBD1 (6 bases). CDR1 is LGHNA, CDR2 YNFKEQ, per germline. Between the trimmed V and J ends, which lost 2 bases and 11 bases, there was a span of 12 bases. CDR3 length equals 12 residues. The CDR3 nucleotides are TGTGCCAGCAGCCAACAGATACAGGGATACACCTTC. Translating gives CASSQQIQGYTF.

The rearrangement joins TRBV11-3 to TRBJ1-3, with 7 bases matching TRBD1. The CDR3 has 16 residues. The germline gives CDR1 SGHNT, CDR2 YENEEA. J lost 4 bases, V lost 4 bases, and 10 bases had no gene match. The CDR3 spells CASSSNQDRLGNTIYF. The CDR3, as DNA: TGTGCCAGCAGCTCGAACCAGGACAGGTTGGGAAACACCATATATTTT.

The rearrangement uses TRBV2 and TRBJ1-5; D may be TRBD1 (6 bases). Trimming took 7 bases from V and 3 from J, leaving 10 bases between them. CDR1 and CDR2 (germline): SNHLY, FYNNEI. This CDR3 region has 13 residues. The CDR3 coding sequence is TGTGCCAGCACTAGACAGGACAATCAGCCCCAGCATTTT. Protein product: CASTRQDNQPQHF.

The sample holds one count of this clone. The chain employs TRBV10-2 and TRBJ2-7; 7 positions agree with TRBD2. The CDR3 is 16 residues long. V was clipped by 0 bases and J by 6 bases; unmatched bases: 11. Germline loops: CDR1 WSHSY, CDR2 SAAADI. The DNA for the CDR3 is TGCGCCAGCAGTGAGTCGCCCGCCGCGCGCGGGGGCGAGCAGTACTTC. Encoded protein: CASSESPAARGGEQYF.

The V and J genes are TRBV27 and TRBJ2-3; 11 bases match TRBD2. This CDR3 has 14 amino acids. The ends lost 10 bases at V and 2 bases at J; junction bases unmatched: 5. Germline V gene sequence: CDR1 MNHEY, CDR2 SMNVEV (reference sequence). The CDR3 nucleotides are TGTGCCACTGGGACTAGCGGACACACAGATACGCAGTATTTT. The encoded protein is CATGTSGHTDTQYF.

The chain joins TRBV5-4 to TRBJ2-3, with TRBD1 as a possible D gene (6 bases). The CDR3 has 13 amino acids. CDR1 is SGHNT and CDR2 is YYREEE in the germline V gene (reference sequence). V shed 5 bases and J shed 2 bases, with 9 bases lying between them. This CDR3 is CASSTGTTDTQYF. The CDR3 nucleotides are TGTGCCAGCAGTACAGGGACCACAGATACGCAGTATTTT.